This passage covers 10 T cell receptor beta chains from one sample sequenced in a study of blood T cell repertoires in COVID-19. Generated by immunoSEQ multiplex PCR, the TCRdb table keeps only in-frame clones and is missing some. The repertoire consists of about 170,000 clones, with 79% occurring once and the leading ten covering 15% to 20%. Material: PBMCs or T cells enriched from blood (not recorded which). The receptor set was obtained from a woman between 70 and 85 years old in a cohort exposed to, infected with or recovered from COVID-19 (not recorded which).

The DNA of the CDR3 is TGTGCCAGCAGCTTAGCGGGGCCCTGGGGCTACACCTTC. As protein: CASSLAGPWGYTF. V gene TRBV7-9 combines with J gene TRBJ1-2, with D tentatively TRBD1 (5 bases). CDR3 length equals 13 residues. Trimming took off 0 bases at V and 8 bases at J, with 10 bases between the two ends. Germline V gives CDR1 SEHNR, CDR2 FQNEAQ (reference sequence).

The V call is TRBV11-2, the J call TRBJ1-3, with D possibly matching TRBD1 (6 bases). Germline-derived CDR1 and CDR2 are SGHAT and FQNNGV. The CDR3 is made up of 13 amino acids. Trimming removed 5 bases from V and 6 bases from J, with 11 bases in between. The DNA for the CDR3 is TGTGCCAGCAGCACGCAGGGGCTAAACACCATATATTTT. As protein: CASSTQGLNTIYF. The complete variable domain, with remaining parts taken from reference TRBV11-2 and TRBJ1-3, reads EAGVAQSPRYKIIEKRQSVAFWCNPISGHATLYWYQQILGQGPKLLIQFQNNGVVDDSQLPKDRFSAERLKGVDSTLKIQPAKLEDSAVYLCASSTQGLNTIYFGEGSWLTVV.

This CDR3 reads CASSEARVQETQYF. CDR3 sequence (DNA): TGTGCCAGCAGTGAAGCGAGGGTACAAGAGACCCAGTACTTC. The gene calls are TRBV6-1 and TRBJ2-5; D is possibly TRBD2 (5 bases). The CDR3 is made up of 14 amino acids. Per germline, CDR1 MNHNS and CDR2 SASEGT. V was cut by 0 bases and J by 2 bases, with 7 bases left in between.

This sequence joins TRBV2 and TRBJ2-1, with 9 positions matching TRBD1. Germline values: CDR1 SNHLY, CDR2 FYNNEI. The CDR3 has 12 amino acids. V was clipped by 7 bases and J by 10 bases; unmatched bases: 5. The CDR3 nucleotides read TGTGCCAGCACCCGACAGGGGGAAGAGCAGTTCTTC. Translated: CASTRQGEEQFF. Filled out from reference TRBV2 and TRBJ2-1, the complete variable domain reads EPEVTQTPSHQVTQMGQEVILRCVPISNHLYFYWYRQILGQKVEFLVSFYNNEISEKSEIFDDQFSVERPDGSNFTLKIRSTKLEDSAMYFCASTRQGEEQFFGPGTRLTVL.

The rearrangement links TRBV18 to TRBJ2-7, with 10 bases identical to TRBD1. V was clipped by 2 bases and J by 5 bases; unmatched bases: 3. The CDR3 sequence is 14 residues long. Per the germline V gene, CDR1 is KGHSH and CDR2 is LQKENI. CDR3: CASSPDRGLNEQYF. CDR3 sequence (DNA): TGTGCCAGCTCACCAGACAGGGGGCTGAACGAGCAGTACTTC.

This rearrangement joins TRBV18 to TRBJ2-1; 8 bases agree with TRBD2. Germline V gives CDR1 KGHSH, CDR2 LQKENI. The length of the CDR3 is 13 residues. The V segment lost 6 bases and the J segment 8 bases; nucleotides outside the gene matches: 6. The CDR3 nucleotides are TGTGCCAGCTCCCCGACTAGCGACCATGAGCAGTTCTTC. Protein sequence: CASSPTSDHEQFF.

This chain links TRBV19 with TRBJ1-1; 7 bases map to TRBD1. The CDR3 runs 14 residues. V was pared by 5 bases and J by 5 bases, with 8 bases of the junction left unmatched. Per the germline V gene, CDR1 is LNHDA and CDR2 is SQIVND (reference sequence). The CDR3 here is CASSRQGRWTEAFF. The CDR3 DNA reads TGTGCCAGTAGTCGACAGGGCAGGTGGACTGAAGCTTTCTTT.

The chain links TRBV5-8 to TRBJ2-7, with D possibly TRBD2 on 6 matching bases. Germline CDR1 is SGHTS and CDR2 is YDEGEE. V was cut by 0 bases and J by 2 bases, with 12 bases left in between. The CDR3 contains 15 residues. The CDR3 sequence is CASSLEEGPTYEQYF. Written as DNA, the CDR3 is TGTGCCAGCAGCTTGGAGGAGGGACCAACCTACGAGCAGTACTTC.

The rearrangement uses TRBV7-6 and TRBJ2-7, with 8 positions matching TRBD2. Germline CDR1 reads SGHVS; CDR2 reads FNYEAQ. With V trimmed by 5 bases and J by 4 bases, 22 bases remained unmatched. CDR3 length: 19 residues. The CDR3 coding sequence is TGTGCCAGCAGCCGCAAGACCCGTCGGACGTCAGCGGGAGATTACGAGCAGTACTTC. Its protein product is CASSRKTRRTSAGDYEQYF.

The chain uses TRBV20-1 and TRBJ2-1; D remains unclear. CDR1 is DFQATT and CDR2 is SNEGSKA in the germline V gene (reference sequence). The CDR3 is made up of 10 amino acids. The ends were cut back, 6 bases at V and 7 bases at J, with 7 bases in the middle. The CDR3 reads CSARWNEQFF. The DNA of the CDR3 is TGCAGTGCCAGGTGGAATGAGCAGTTCTTC.